This T cell receptor beta chain originates from a study of blood T cell repertoires in COVID-19. This table comes from immunoSEQ multiplex PCR, and its TCRdb copy is limited to in-frame clones, with some not included. The sample comprises approximately 270,000 clones, around nine tenths of which are singletons, and around 0.8% rests with the top ten. The CDR3 runs 14 residues. Trimming left V 2 bases short and J 5 bases short, with 13 bases between. Germline V gene sequence: CDR1 MNHEY, CDR2 SVGAGI. The receptor comes from a man between 25 and 39 years old with acute or convalescent COVID-19. Sequenced input: peripheral blood. This chain links TRBV6-5 with TRBJ2-7; TRBD2 might be the D (7 bases). The CDR3 coding sequence is TGTGCCAGCAGTTACGAGGGGGGGCCCAACGAGCAGTACTTC. Its translation: CASSYEGGPNEQYF.